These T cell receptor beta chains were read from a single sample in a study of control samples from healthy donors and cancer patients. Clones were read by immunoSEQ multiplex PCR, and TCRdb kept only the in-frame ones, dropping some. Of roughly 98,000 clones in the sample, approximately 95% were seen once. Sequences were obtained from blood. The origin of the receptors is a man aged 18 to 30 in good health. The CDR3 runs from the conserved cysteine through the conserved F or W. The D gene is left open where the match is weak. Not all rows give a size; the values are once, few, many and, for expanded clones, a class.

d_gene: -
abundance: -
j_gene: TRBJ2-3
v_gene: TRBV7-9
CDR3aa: CASSLVKPPTDTQYF
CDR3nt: TGTGCCAGCAGCTTAGTTAAGCCCCCCACAGATACGCAGTATTTT

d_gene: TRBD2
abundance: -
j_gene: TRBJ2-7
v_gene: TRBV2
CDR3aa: CASSEAPAGSSYEQYF
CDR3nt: TGTGCCAGCAGTGAAGCGCCAGCGGGATCCTCCTACGAGCAGTACTTC

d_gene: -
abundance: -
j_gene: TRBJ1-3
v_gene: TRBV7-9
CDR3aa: CASSYTSSGNTIYF
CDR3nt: TGTGCCAGCAGCTATACATCCTCTGGAAACACCATATATTTT

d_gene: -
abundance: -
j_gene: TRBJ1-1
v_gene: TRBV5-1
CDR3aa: CASSLARTEAFF
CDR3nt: TGCGCCAGCAGCTTGGCCCGAACTGAAGCTTTCTTT

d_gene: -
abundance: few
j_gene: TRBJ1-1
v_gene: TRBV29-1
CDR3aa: CSAFPGHQATEAFF
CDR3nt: TGCAGCGCTTTCCCGGGCCACCAGGCCACTGAAGCTTTCTTT

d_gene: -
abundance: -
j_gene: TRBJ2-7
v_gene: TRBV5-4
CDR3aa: CASSLAGANEQYF
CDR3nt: TGTGCCAGCAGCTTGGCGGGAGCTAACGAGCAGTACTTC

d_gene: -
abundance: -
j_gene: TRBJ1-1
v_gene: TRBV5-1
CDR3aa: CASSPDRGNTEAFF
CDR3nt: TGCGCCAGCAGTCCAGACCGGGGGAACACTGAAGCTTTCTTT

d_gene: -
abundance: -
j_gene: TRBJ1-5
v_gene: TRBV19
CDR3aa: CASRTMTGSNQPQHF
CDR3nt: TGTGCCAGTAGGACGATGACAGGTAGCAATCAGCCCCAGCATTTT

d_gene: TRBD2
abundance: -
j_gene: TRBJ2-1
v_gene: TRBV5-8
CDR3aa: CASSQTSGGQLGGNEQFF
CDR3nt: TGTGCCAGCAGCCAGACTAGCGGGGGGCAACTAGGGGGCAATGAGCAGTTCTTC

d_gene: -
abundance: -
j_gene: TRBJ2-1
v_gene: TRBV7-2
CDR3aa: CASSSGLSRGEQFF
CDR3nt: TGTGCCAGCAGCTCCGGACTGTCCCGAGGGGAGCAGTTCTTC

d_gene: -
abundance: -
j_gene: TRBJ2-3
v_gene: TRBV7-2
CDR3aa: CASSLSVTDTQYF
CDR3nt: TGTGCCAGCAGCTTATCGGTAACAGATACGCAGTATTTT

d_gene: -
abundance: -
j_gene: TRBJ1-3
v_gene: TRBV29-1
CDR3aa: CSVDAQGYGNTIYF
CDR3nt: TGCAGCGTTGATGCGCAGGGTTACGGAAACACCATATATTTT

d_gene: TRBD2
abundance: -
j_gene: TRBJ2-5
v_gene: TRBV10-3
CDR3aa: CAISDPLAGGPFGETQYF
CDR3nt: TGTGCCATCAGTGACCCCCTAGCGGGGGGGCCTTTCGGAGAGACCCAGTACTTC

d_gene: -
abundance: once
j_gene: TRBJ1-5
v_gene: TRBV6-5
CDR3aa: CASSPTGTGQPQHF
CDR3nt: TGTGCCAGCAGTCCCACGGGAACCGGACAGCCCCAGCATTTT

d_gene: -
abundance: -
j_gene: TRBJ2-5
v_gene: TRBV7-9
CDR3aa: CASSGAKTQYF
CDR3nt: TGTGCCAGCAGCGGGGCGAAGACCCAGTACTTC

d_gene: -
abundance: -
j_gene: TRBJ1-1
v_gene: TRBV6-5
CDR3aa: CASSYYGAANTEAFF
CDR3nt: TGTGCCAGCAGTTACTACGGAGCAGCAAACACTGAAGCTTTCTTT

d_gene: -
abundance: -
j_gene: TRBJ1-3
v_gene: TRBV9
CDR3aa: CASSVAGIRNTIYF
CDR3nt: TGTGCCAGCAGCGTAGCAGGGATTCGGAACACCATATATTTT

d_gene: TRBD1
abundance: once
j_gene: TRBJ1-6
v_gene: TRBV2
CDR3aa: CASSGGWTGYNSPLHF
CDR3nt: TGTGCCAGCAGTGGGGGTTGGACAGGGTATAATTCACCCCTCCACTTT

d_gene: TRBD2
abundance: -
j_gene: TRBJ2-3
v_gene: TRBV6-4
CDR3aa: CASTRTSGAADTQYF
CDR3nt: TGTGCCAGCACACGGACTAGCGGGGCGGCAGATACGCAGTATTTT

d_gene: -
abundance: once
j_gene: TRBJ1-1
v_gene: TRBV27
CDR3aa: CASALNTEAFF
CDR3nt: TGTGCCAGCGCTTTGAACACTGAAGCTTTCTTT

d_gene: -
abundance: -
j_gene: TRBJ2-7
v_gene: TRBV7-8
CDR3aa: CASSLRRASSYEQYF
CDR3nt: TGTGCCAGCAGTTTAAGGAGGGCAAGCTCCTACGAGCAGTACTTC

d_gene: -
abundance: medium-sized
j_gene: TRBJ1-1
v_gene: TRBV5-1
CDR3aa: CASSFYAGKDEAFF
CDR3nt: TGCGCCAGCAGCTTTTATGCAGGGAAGGATGAAGCTTTCTTT

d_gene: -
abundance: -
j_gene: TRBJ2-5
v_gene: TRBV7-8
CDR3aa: CASRFIAGQGQETQYF
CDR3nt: TGTGCCAGCCGCTTTATCGCTGGTCAGGGCCAAGAGACCCAGTACTTC

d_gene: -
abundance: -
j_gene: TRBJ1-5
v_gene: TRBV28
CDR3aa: CASSRGSAAGQPQHF
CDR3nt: TGTGCCAGCAGCCGGGGGTCTGCGGCAGGTCAGCCCCAGCATTTT

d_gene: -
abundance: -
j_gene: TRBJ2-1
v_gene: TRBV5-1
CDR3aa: CASSYRDPVRHEQFF
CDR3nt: TGCGCCAGCAGCTACCGGGACCCAGTCCGCCATGAGCAGTTCTTC

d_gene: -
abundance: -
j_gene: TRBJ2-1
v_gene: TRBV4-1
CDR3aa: CASSQLTGSYNEQFF
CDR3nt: TGCGCCAGCAGCCAGCTTACAGGGTCCTACAATGAGCAGTTCTTC

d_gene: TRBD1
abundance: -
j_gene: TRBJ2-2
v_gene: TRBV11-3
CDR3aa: CASSLEVYTGDRSPITGELFF
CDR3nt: TGTGCCAGCAGCTTAGAAGTATATACAGGGGACAGATCACCCATAACCGGGGAGCTGTTTTTT

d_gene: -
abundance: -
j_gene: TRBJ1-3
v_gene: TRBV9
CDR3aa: CASSVGEVRNTIYF
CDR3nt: TGTGCCAGCAGCGTAGGTGAGGTGCGCAACACCATATATTTT

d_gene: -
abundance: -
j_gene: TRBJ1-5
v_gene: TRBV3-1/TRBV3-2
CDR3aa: CASSQVPEVQPQHF
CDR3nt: TGTGCCAGCAGCCAAGTGCCGGAGGTTCAGCCCCAGCATTTT

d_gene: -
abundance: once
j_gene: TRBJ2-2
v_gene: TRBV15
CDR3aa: CATKQGPTPNTGELFF
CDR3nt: TGTGCCACCAAACAGGGTCCCACCCCGAACACCGGGGAGCTGTTTTTT

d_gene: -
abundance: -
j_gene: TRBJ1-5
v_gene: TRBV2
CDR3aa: CASSGSGGGQPQHF
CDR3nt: TGTGCCAGCAGTGGATCCGGGGGCGGTCAGCCCCAGCATTTT